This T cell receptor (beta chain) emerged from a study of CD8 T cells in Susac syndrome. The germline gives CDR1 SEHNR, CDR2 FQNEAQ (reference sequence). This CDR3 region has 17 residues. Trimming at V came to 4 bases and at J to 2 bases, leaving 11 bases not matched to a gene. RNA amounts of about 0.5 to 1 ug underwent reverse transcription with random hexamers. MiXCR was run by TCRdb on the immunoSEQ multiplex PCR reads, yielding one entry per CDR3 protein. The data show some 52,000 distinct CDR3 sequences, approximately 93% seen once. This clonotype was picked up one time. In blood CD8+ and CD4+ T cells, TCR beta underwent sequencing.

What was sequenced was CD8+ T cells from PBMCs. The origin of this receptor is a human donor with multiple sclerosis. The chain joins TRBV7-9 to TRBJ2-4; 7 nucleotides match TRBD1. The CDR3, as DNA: TGTGCCAGCAGCTCCACATCGACAGGGATCACCAAAAACATTCAGTACTTC. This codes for CASSSTSTGITKNIQYF. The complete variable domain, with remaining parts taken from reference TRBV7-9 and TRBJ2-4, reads DTGVSQNPRHKITKRGQNVTFRCDPISEHNRLYWYRQTLGQGPEFLTYFQNEAQLEKSRLLSDRFSAERPKGSFSTLEIQRTEQGDSAMYLCASSSTSTGITKNIQYFGAGTRLSVL.